These 6 T cell receptor beta chains originate from one sample sequenced in a study of spatial heterogeneity in lung cancer. Stated time point: sample taken at primary tumor resection. In each case, whole RNA from tumor, nontumor lung or frozen PBMC was sequenced unsorted. MiXCR, run by TCRdb on the 5' RACE reads, gives a single entry per CDR3 protein. The sample includes about 4,400 distinct CDR3 sequences, 20% to 25% of them seen just once. Sequenced here: normal lung tissue next to the tumor, sampled at surgery. All receptors come from a female donor with early-stage non-small cell lung cancer.

This clonotype was seen repeatedly, ten times or more. This beta chain was picked up by a library intended for alpha chains and is off target, so its count carries little meaning. The chain carries TRBV4-3 and TRBJ2-2; D gene unclear. CDR1 and CDR2 from the germline V gene are LGHNA and YSLEER. V was pared by 2 bases and J by 2 bases, with 15 bases between. The CDR3 is 17 residues long. This CDR3 is CASSQKLGPPNTGELFF. The CDR3, as DNA: TGCGCCAGCAGCCAAAAGTTAGGACCCCCTAACACCGGGGAGCTGTTTTTT.

By frequency in the sample, this clonotype is medium-sized. Little can be read into the size of this beta chain, an off-target read in a library designed for alpha chains. This chain links TRBV7-8 with TRBJ2-1; 11 bases are shared with TRBD1. The CDR3 extends over 15 amino acids. The germline CDR1 and CDR2 sequences are SGHVS and FQNEAQ. J was trimmed by 9 bases and V by 4 bases; bases with no gene match: 8. The CDR3 is CASSSAGQGAGEQFF. The CDR3 DNA sequence: TGTGCCAGCAGCTCCGCAGGACAGGGGGCGGGTGAGCAGTTCTTC.

This clonotype is categorized as medium-sized. For a library built for alpha chains, this beta chain is a stray read; little rests on its size. The chain uses TRBV6-2 or TRBV6-3 and TRBJ2-1; no clear D gene. Germline CDR1 MNHEY, CDR2 SVGEGT. Trimming took 2 bases from V and 4 from J, leaving 15 bases between them. There are 16 residues in the CDR3. The CDR3 region is CASSYVAEPPYNEQFF. In DNA, the CDR3 is TGTGCCAGCAGTTACGTGGCGGAGCCCCCATACAATGAGCAGTTCTTC.

This clonotype is labeled as medium-sized. This beta chain represents an off-target read in a library built for alpha chains; its size is of limited meaning. This chain connects TRBV7-2 to TRBJ2-7, with D possibly matching TRBD2 (5 bases). The CDR3 consists of 12 residues. Per germline, CDR1 SGHTA and CDR2 FQGNSA. The V and J ends lost 4 bases and 3 bases respectively, with 7 bases between them. CDR3 sequence reads: CASSSDFYEQYF. Here the CDR3 DNA reads TGTGCCAGCAGCTCGGACTTCTACGAGCAGTACTTC.

This clonotype was seen repeatedly, ten times or more. This beta chain is a stray read from a library made for alpha chains; its abundance is not meaningful. The chain links TRBV11-2 to TRBJ2-3; 8 bases fit TRBD2. J lost 6 bases, V lost 5 bases, and 13 bases had no gene match. Germline V lookup: CDR1 SGHAT, CDR2 FQNNGV. CDR3 length: 16 residues. DNA of the CDR3: TGTGCCAGCAGCCCCCTGGCGGGAGGTCCTCGGGATACGCAGTATTTT. It yields the protein CASSPLAGGPRDTQYF.

By sample share, this clonotype is hyperexpanded. Since the library was made to target alpha chains, this beta chain is a stray read and its abundance is not meaningful. The V gene is TRBV27, the J gene TRBJ2-1, with D uncertain. The V end lost 4 bases, the J end lost 12 bases, and 13 bases lay between the germline ends. Germline V gene sequence: CDR1 MNHEY, CDR2 SMNVEV (reference sequence). CDR3 length equals 12 residues. CDR3 sequence: CASSSDMLGQFF. CDR3 DNA sequence: TGTGCCAGCAGTTCAGACATGTTAGGGCAGTTCTTC.